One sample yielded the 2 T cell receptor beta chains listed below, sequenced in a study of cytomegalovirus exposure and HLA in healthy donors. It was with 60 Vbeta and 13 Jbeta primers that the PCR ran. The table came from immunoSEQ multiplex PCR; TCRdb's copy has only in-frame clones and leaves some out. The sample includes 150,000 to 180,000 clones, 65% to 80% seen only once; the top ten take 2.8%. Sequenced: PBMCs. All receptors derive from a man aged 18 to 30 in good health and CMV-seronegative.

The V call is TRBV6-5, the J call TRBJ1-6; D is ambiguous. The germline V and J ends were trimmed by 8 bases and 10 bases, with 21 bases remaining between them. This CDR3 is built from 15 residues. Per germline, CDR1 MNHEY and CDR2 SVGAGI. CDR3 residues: CASRITRFGGSPLHF. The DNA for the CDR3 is TGTGCCAGCCGAATTACGAGATTCGGAGGGTCACCCCTCCACTTT.

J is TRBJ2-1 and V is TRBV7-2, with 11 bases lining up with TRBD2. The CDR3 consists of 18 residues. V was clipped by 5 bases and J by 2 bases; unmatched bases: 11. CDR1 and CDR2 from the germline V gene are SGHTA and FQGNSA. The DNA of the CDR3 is TGTGCCAGCAGCCTCCGGGCCCTAGCGGGGGGAACCTACAATGAGCAGTTCTTC. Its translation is CASSLRALAGGTYNEQFF.